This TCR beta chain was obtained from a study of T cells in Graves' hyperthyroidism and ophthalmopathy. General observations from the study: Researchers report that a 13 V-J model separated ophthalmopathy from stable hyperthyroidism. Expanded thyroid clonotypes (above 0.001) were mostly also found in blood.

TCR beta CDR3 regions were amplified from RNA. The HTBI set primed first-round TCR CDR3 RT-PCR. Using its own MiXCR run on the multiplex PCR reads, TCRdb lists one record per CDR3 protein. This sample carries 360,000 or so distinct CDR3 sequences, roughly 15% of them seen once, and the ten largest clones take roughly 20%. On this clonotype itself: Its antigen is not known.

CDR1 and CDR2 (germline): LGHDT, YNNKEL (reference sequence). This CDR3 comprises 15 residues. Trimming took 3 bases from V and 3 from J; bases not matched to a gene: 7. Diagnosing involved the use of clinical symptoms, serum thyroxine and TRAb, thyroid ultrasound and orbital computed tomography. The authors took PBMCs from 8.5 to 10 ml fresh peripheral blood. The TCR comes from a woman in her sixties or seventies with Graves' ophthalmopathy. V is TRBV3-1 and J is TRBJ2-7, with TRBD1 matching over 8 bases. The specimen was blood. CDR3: CASSQERTGIYEQYF. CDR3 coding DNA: TGTGCCAGCAGCCAGGAGAGGACAGGGATCTACGAGCAGTACTTC.